The 26 T cell receptor beta chains in this list originate from one sample, sequenced in a study of blood T cell repertoires in COVID-19. Profiling relied on immunoSEQ multiplex PCR, and the TCRdb table lists in-frame clones only, not all of them. This sample has fewer than 350,000 clones, with 70% to 90% found just once. Sequencing was done on a sample of PBMCs or T cells enriched from blood (not recorded which). The receptor source for this set is a woman in her 30s who had recovered from COVID-19.

The chain combines TRBV14 with TRBJ2-5; 12 bases agree with TRBD2. J lost 5 bases, V lost 1 base, and 2 bases had no gene match. The CDR3 loop spans 15 amino acids. Germline assignment: CDR1 SGHDN and CDR2 FVKESK. The CDR3 DNA reads TGTGCCAGCAGCCAAGGACTAGCGGGAGTGGAGACCCAGTACTTC. Amino acid sequence: CASSQGLAGVETQYF. The whole variable domain, filled in from reference TRBV14 and TRBJ2-5, reads EAGVTQFPSHSVIEKGQTVTLRCDPISGHDNLYWYRRVMGKEIKFLLHFVKESKQDESGMPNNRFLAERTGGTYSTLKVQPAELEDSGVYFCASSQGLAGVETQYFGPGTRLLVL.

The chain combines TRBV5-1 with TRBJ1-2; no firm D call. The CDR3 runs to 14 residues. Trimming stripped 0 bases from V and 2 bases from J, with 8 bases between. CDR1 is SGHRS and CDR2 is YFSETQ in the germline V gene. This CDR3 is CASSLGLPNYGYTF. For the CDR3, the DNA is TGCGCCAGCAGCTTGGGCCTACCCAACTATGGCTACACCTTC.

The J gene is TRBJ1-6, the V gene TRBV23-1; 7 bases are a match to TRBD1. TRBV23-1 is an open reading frame, and its role is uncertain. This CDR3 has 17 amino acids. Trimming took 3 bases from V and 8 from J; bases not matched to a gene: 13. In DNA form, the CDR3 reads TGCGCCAGCAGTCAGCCGAGGGACAGAATTTTTGATTCACCCCTCCACTTT. Encoded protein: CASSQPRDRIFDSPLHF.

V gene TRBV7-2 combines with J gene TRBJ2-1; 16 bases match TRBD2. J gave up 9 bases and V 5 bases, and 7 bases lay outside the gene matches. This CDR3 contains 16 residues. Germline assignment: CDR1 SGHTA and CDR2 FQGNSA. The chain's CDR3 is CASSPGLAGGQVEQFF. CDR3 in DNA: TGTGCCAGCAGCCCGGGACTAGCGGGGGGGCAGGTTGAGCAGTTCTTC.

Points on this clone: The junction shows a germline mismatch at one end, possibly a read error. The chain links TRBV5-1 to TRBJ2-5, with D tentatively TRBD2 (6 bases). Germline V gives CDR1 SGHRS, CDR2 YFSETQ. The CDR3 is 15 residues long. This CDR3 is CASSLIGGRQETQYF. The CDR3 coding sequence is TGTGCCAGCAGCCTAATTGGAGGGCGCCAAGAGACCCAGTACTTC.

This clone was observed at least ten times. The rearrangement links TRBV5-4 to TRBJ1-2, with a possible D match to TRBD1 (6 bases). The CDR3 loop spans 14 amino acids. In germline, CDR1 is SGHNT, CDR2 YYREEE (reference sequence). Trimming shortened V by 7 bases and J by 8 bases, and 21 bases separated the two germline ends. CDR3 sequence: CASGRGERQVGYTF. In DNA form, the CDR3 reads TGTGCCAGCGGACGGGGCGAAAGACAGGTCGGCTACACCTTC. The whole variable domain, filled in from reference TRBV5-4 and TRBJ1-2, reads ETGVTQSPTHLIKTRGQQVTLRCSSQSGHNTVSWYQQALGQGPQFIFQYYREEENGRGNFPPRFSGLQFPNYSSELNVNALELDDSALYLCASGRGERQVGYTFGSGTRLTVV.

This chain uses TRBV19 with TRBJ1-1; the D gene is possibly TRBD1 (5 bases). The V end was cut by 5 bases, the J end by 0 bases, with 10 bases between. The CDR3 length is 14 residues. Germline V CDR1 and CDR2: LNHDA, SQIVND (reference sequence). In DNA form, the CDR3 reads TGTGCCAGTAGTCCGGGACTAATGAACACTGAAGCTTTCTTT. Translated, it gives CASSPGLMNTEAFF.

J is TRBJ2-7 and V is TRBV3-1 (or the pseudogene TRBV3-2); 11 bases are shared with TRBD2. Germline V lookup: CDR1 LGHDT, CDR2 YNNKEL (reference sequence). V was pared by 1 base and J by 2 bases, with 7 bases of the junction left unmatched. This CDR3 region has 17 residues. CDR3 nucleotide sequence: TGTGCCAGCAGCCAAGTTATTAGCGGGAGGGTAACCTACGAGCAGTACTTC. Its translation: CASSQVISGRVTYEQYF.

V usage is TRBV7-2 and J usage is TRBJ2-3; D is perhaps TRBD1 (6 bases). This CDR3 is built from 15 residues. Germline values: CDR1 SGHTA, CDR2 FQGNSA. Trimming cost V 3 bases and J 5 bases, with 15 bases left between them. The CDR3 loop reads CASSFGGPVGDTQYF. The CDR3 nucleotides are TGTGCCAGCAGCTTTGGGGGCCCCGTAGGAGATACGCAGTATTTT.

This chain uses TRBV3-1 (or the pseudogene TRBV3-2) with TRBJ2-2; maybe TRBD2 (5 bases). The ends were cut back, 1 base at V and 4 bases at J, with 10 bases in the middle. Germline CDR1 reads LGHDT; CDR2 reads YNNKEL (reference sequence). The CDR3 is made up of 15 amino acids. This CDR3 is CASSQGREFTGELFF. CDR3 DNA: TGTGCCAGCAGCCAAGGAAGGGAGTTCACCGGGGAGCTGTTTTTT.

The chain has TRBV27 and TRBJ1-2, with D hard to call. The CDR3 sequence is 14 residues long. V lost 0 bases and J lost 4, with 9 bases in between. Germline V gene data show CDR1 as MNHEY and CDR2 as SMNVEV (reference sequence). The CDR3 is CASSLSGSVYGYTF. The CDR3 DNA follows: TGTGCCAGCAGTTTATCTGGCAGCGTCTATGGCTACACCTTC.

The chain combines TRBV27 with TRBJ2-7, with 12 nucleotides matching TRBD1. V lost 5 bases and J lost 4; bases outside the gene matches: 3. Germline-derived CDR1 and CDR2 are MNHEY and SMNVEV (reference sequence). The CDR3 has 14 residues. CDR3 residues: CASSTGQGAYEQYF. DNA of the CDR3: TGTGCCAGCAGTACGGGACAGGGGGCGTACGAGCAGTACTTC.

The V gene is TRBV28, the J gene TRBJ1-2; 8 nucleotides agree with TRBD1. The CDR3 totals 11 residues. Germline V CDR1 and CDR2: MDHEN, SYDVKM. Trimming removed 8 bases from V and 7 bases from J; junction bases left unmatched: 3. The CDR3 region has the DNA TGTGCCAGCCGACAGGGGATTGGCTACACCTTC. Residues: CASRQGIGYTF.

The genes are TRBV10-3 and TRBJ1-1; weak D call: TRBD1 (6 bases). CDR3 length equals 13 residues. V lost 5 bases to trimming and J lost 1 base, with 8 bases between them. Germline V gene lookup returns CDR1 ENHRY and CDR2 SYGVKD. The CDR3 region is CAISMGQNTEAFF. Here the CDR3 DNA reads TGTGCCATCAGTATGGGACAGAACACTGAAGCTTTCTTT.

The V call is TRBV25-1, the J call TRBJ1-6, with D perhaps TRBD1 (5 bases). The germline V gene has CDR1 MGHDK and CDR2 SYGVNS. Trimming left V 0 bases short and J 2 bases short, with 11 bases between. CDR3 length equals 17 residues. In DNA form, the CDR3 reads TGTGCCAGCAGTGAATATTCAGGGTCCGCCTATAATTCACCCCTCCACTTT. Its translation: CASSEYSGSAYNSPLHF.

This chain joins TRBV7-2 and TRBJ2-2; the D gene is possibly TRBD2 (6 bases). The CDR3 has 14 residues. Looked up from germline, CDR1 is SGHTA and CDR2 is FQGNSA. V shed 11 bases and J shed 1 base, with 14 bases lying between them. CDR3: CAGGTAGNTGELFF. DNA for the CDR3: TGTGCCGGGGGGACGGCGGGGAACACCGGGGAGCTGTTTTTT.

The rearrangement uses TRBV27 and TRBJ2-1; 9 bases are a match to TRBD1. With V trimmed by 6 bases and J by 12 bases, 9 bases remained unmatched. The CDR3 runs to 13 residues. Germline CDR1 is MNHEY and CDR2 is SMNVEV (reference sequence). CDR3 protein: CASSYRGHVGQFF. The DNA of the CDR3 is TGTGCCAGCAGCTACAGGGGGCATGTAGGGCAGTTCTTC.

The gene calls are TRBV15 and TRBJ1-1; a possible D gene is TRBD1 (5 bases). Trimming took off 1 base at V and 10 bases at J, with 10 bases between the two ends. Germline V gives CDR1 LNHNV, CDR2 YYDKDF (reference sequence). The CDR3 is 12 amino acids. In nucleotides, the CDR3 is TGTGCCACCAGCAGAGTGCGGGGGACAGCTTTCTTT. Translating gives CATSRVRGTAFF.

V gene TRBV3-1 (or the pseudogene TRBV3-2) combines with J gene TRBJ2-2; no definite D call. Germline V CDR1 and CDR2: LGHDT, YNNKEL (reference sequence). The CDR3 runs 17 residues. V dropped 5 bases and J dropped 12 bases, with 28 bases sitting between them. CDR3 sequence: CASSNTQTPAHPKKLFF. CDR3 DNA: TGTGCCAGCAGCAATACACAGACACCTGCCCATCCAAAGAAGCTGTTTTTT.

V gene TRBV5-1 combines with J gene TRBJ2-3, with 8 bases identical to TRBD2. Germline V gives CDR1 SGHRS, CDR2 YFSETQ. The CDR3 is 16 amino acids. J was trimmed by 2 bases and V by 0 bases; bases with no gene match: 5. The CDR3, as DNA: TGCGCCAGCAGCTTGGGGCGACTAGCGAACACAGATACGCAGTATTTT. Its protein is CASSLGRLANTDTQYF.

The chain links TRBV7-9 to TRBJ1-4, with D tentatively TRBD1 (5 bases). Germline assignment: CDR1 SEHNR and CDR2 FQNEAQ (reference sequence). Trimming took off 1 base at V and 2 bases at J, with 11 bases between the two ends. This CDR3 comprises 16 residues. The CDR3 protein is CASSLVGGSTNEKLFF. The CDR3 bases are TGTGCCAGCAGCTTAGTGGGGGGTTCGACTAATGAAAAACTGTTTTTT.

The count of this clone is one. This chain connects TRBV7-3 to TRBJ2-2; D is possibly TRBD2 (7 bases). Trimming stripped 1 base from V and 4 bases from J, with 13 bases between. The length of the CDR3 is 16 residues. Germline assignment: CDR1 SGHTA and CDR2 FQGTGA. This chain's CDR3 is CASSLRGGRSTGELFF. The CDR3 DNA reads as TGTGCCAGCAGCTTAAGGGGGGGCCGGTCCACCGGGGAGCTGTTTTTT.

This chain connects TRBV4-3 to TRBJ1-6; TRBD1 agrees at 9 bases. The CDR3 is 16 amino acids. Germline trimming cut 3 bases from V and 9 bases from J; bases unmatched to any gene: 9. The germline CDR1 and CDR2 sequences are LGHNA and YSLEER. The CDR3 nucleotides are TGCGCCAGCAGCCACCGGAGCGGGACAGGGCTTTCACCCCTCCACTTT. It specifies CASSHRSGTGLSPLHF.

The rearrangement uses TRBV6-5 and TRBJ1-2; 8 positions match TRBD1. CDR3 length: 15 residues. Germline V gene lookup returns CDR1 MNHEY and CDR2 SVGAGI. With 5 bases clipped from V and 4 bases from J, the junction kept 9 bases outside the gene matches. The CDR3 is CASSPGQGIGYGYTF. As DNA, the CDR3 is TGTGCCAGCAGTCCCGGACAGGGTATTGGCTATGGCTACACCTTC.

This clone showed up just once. The chain employs TRBV27 and TRBJ2-7; 7 bases map to TRBD2. The germline gives CDR1 MNHEY, CDR2 SMNVEV (reference sequence). The CDR3 is made up of 11 amino acids. J was trimmed by 7 bases and V by 5 bases; bases with no gene match: 2. The CDR3 loop is CASSTGGEQYF. The CDR3 nucleotides read TGTGCCAGCAGTACCGGGGGGGAGCAGTACTTC.

CDR3: CASSSSGTKMDGYTF. CDR3 sequence (DNA): TGTGCCAGCAGCTCCTCCGGGACAAAGATGGATGGCTACACCTTC. The chain combines TRBV7-6 with TRBJ1-2; D may be TRBD1 (6 bases). Germline loops: CDR1 SGHVS, CDR2 FNYEAQ. V was clipped by 4 bases and J by 6 bases, with 18 bases between them. The CDR3 is made up of 15 amino acids.